The T cell receptor beta chain described here comes from a study of human T cells and chemical hapten exposure. About the study: Patients, predominantly female, presented with alopecia areata, totalis or universalis.

Deletions cut 5 bases from V and 4 bases from J, with 17 bases between. The CDR3 spans 15 residues. The germline V gene has CDR1 MNHEY and CDR2 SMNVEV (reference sequence). Time point in this sample: patch test 1, 2 weeks after DPC sensitization. Treatment noted: therapeutic diphenylcyclopropenone sensitization with weekly scalp DPC. Blood draws came first, before each patch test. This clonotype was recorded many times. Library preparation tagged each individual cDNA molecule with a unique molecular identifier. TCRdb re-called the RACE reads through MiXCR, storing one row per CDR3 protein. The sample has approximately 400,000 distinct CDR3 sequences, 4.8% seen once.

The sequence came from a woman in her fifties or sixties with alopecia areata. Some clones in this sample may be carry-over from other donors' samples. This chain connects TRBV27 to TRBJ1-1; D possibly corresponds to TRBD1 (5 bases). Here the sequenced sample was whole blood, taken in connection with sensitization to the hapten diphenylcyclopropenone (DPC). As DNA, the CDR3 is TGTGCCAGCAGTCCTCACTGGGGCGTAGCCACTGAAGCTTTCTTT. Its translation: CASSPHWGVATEAFF.